This TCR beta chain was profiled in a study of cytomegalovirus exposure and HLA in healthy donors. Regarding this clone: Its specificity is unknown.

Primers included in the PCR were 60 Vbeta and 13 Jbeta primers. Method: immunoSEQ multiplex PCR; TCRdb's copy keeps in-frame clones and lacks some. Among 180,000 or so clones listed, around 75% were seen once. General study points: What was likely a sequencing artifact was a cluster of highly shared sequence variants. Previous analysis showed most TCR beta V segments were productive about 87% or about 30% of the time. Researchers reported from a later analysis that most CMV-associated TCR beta chains appeared HLA-restricted.

The length of the CDR3 is 15 residues. From germline, CDR1 is MDHEN and CDR2 SYDVKM. V shed 6 bases, J shed 0 bases, and the junction held 7 bases outside the gene matches. Donors in the study were healthy people who gave bone marrow. V and J are TRBV28 and TRBJ2-7; 8 nucleotides match TRBD2. The sample comprised PBMCs. The clonotype was recovered from a male donor in good health and CMV-seronegative. CDR3 residues: CASSNGGTSSYEQYF. The CDR3 region has the DNA TGTGCCAGCAGCAATGGCGGGACTAGCTCCTACGAGCAGTACTTC.